The next 26 T cell receptor beta chains were all read from a single sample in a study of blood T cell repertoires in COVID-19 (dated by TCRdb to 2020 to 2022). Preparation of the library involved the immunoSEQ multiplex PCR assay. The table was pulled from immuneACCESS by TCRdb, which kept in-frame rearrangements only. Such tables lose some clones; where checked, under half of the loss comes from unresolved V genes, and the rest has no known cause. The sample table shows 130,000 to 150,000 clones, and around 80% are seen once. Of the sample, less than 50% falls within the top ten clones. Specimen: peripheral blood. Source of these receptors: a human donor in a cohort sampled during active COVID-19.

The genes are TRBV29-1 and TRBJ1-5; D not resolved. CDR3 length equals 14 residues. The germline V gene encodes CDR1 SQVTM and CDR2 ANQGSEA. The V and J ends lost 1 base and 2 bases respectively, with 9 bases between them. As DNA, the CDR3 is TGCAGCGTTGAAGGTGGTCAGGGCAATCAGCCCCAGCATTTT. Amino acids: CSVEGGQGNQPQHF.

As for this clone: The sample has other DNA sequences that encode this CDR3 too. The rearrangement joins TRBV7-9 to TRBJ2-5; D is possibly TRBD1 (6 bases). CDR1 and CDR2 from the germline V gene are SEHNR and FQNEAQ (reference sequence). The V end was cut by 0 bases, the J end by 3 bases, with 11 bases between. CDR3 length: 15 residues. The CDR3 region has the DNA TGTGCCAGCAGCTTAGCGATAGGACAGAAAGAGACCCAGTACTTC. Protein product: CASSLAIGQKETQYF.

V and J are TRBV19 and TRBJ1-4, with TRBD1 identical over 11 bases. Per the germline V gene, CDR1 is LNHDA and CDR2 is SQIVND (reference sequence). With 6 bases clipped from V and 8 bases from J, the junction kept 2 bases outside the gene matches. The CDR3 covers 13 residues. The CDR3 DNA is TGTGCCAGTAGCCGGACAGGGGGCGAAAAACTGTTTTTT. It yields the protein CASSRTGGEKLFF.

There are a few counts of this clone. V usage is TRBV10-1 and J usage is TRBJ2-7; 7 bases match TRBD1. CDR1 is WNHNN, CDR2 SYGVQD, per germline (reference sequence). After removal of 11 bases from V and 0 bases from J, the junction contained 1 base not matched to a gene. The CDR3 runs 11 residues. The chain's CDR3 is CAGTVSYEQYF. The CDR3 DNA follows: TGCGCCGGGACAGTCTCCTACGAGCAGTACTTC.

This clone was recorded once. This chain uses TRBV29-1 with TRBJ1-4; a possible D gene is TRBD1 (6 bases). The CDR3 runs to 11 residues. CDR1 is SQVTM and CDR2 is ANQGSEA in the germline V gene. This chain's CDR3 is CGEGEGEKLFF. DNA of the CDR3: TGCGGTGAGGGGGAAGGTGAAAAACTGTTTTTT.

The chain links TRBV12-3 or TRBV12-4 to TRBJ1-2, with D possibly being TRBD1 (5 bases). This CDR3 is built from 13 residues. Trimming shortened V by 7 bases and J by 7 bases, and 16 bases separated the two germline ends. CDR3 amino acids: CASTSDRIGGYTF. The CDR3 DNA follows: TGTGCCAGCACATCAGACAGAATAGGTGGCTACACCTTC.

The V and J genes are TRBV3-1 (or the pseudogene TRBV3-2) and TRBJ2-1, with D tentatively TRBD2 (7 bases). Germline-derived CDR1 and CDR2 are LGHDT and YNNKEL (reference sequence). V shed 4 bases and J shed 10 bases, with 11 bases lying between them. The CDR3 has 12 residues. The CDR3 here is CASSLRGGEQFF. The CDR3, as DNA: TGTGCCAGCAGCCTGAGGGGGGGGGAGCAGTTCTTC.

This clone was recorded once. The chain links TRBV18 to TRBJ1-4, with D unresolved. Per germline, CDR1 KGHSH and CDR2 LQKENI. The CDR3 spans 15 residues. The V end was cut by 2 bases, the J end by 0 bases, with 7 bases between. This CDR3 is CASSPSTATNEKLFF. For the CDR3, the DNA is TGTGCCAGCTCACCAAGTACAGCAACTAATGAAAAACTGTTTTTT. The full variable domain, rest sourced from reference TRBV18 and TRBJ1-4, is NAGVMQNPRHLVRRRGQEARLRCSPMKGHSHVYWYRQLPEEGLKFMVYLQKENIIDESGMPKERFSAEFPKEGPSILRIQQVVRGDSAAYFCASSPSTATNEKLFFGSGTQLSVL.

This clone has only one observation. The genes are TRBV5-8 and TRBJ1-2; 7 bases align to TRBD1. The CDR3 runs 15 residues. Trimming at V came to 3 bases and at J to 7 bases, leaving 12 bases not matched to a gene. Germline CDR1 is SGHTS and CDR2 is YDEGEE. The DNA for the CDR3 is TGTGCCAGCAGCTACGGAACAGGGGAGGCGGGTGGCTACACCTTC. It specifies CASSYGTGEAGGYTF. Based on the CDR3 plus reference TRBV5-8 and TRBJ1-2, the full variable domain is EAGVTQSPTHLIKTRGQQATLRCSPISGHTSVYWYQQALGLGLQFLLWYDEGEERNRGNFPPRFSGRQFPNYSSELNVNALELEDSALYLCASSYGTGEAGGYTFGSGTRLTVV.

The V call is TRBV5-1, the J call TRBJ2-1; maybe TRBD1 (5 bases). Per germline, CDR1 SGHRS and CDR2 YFSETQ. Trimming pared 0 bases from V and 6 bases from J, leaving 13 bases between. The CDR3 spans 15 residues. CDR3 sequence: CASSLGQGHGNEQFF. DNA for the CDR3: TGCGCCAGCAGCTTGGGTCAGGGTCATGGCAATGAGCAGTTCTTC.

The V and J genes are TRBV21-1 and TRBJ1-1. TRBV21-1 is flagged as a pseudogene. The CDR3 is made up of 19 amino acids. The CDR3 is CASSKGRRAPGTNDTEAFF. CDR3 sequence (DNA): TGTGCCAGCAGCAAAGGGCGGAGGGCCCCCGGGACGAACGACACTGAAGCTTTCTTT.

The V call is TRBV19, the J call TRBJ1-1; TRBD1 agrees at 8 bases. This CDR3 comprises 16 residues. Trimming took 1 base from V and 5 from J; bases not matched to a gene: 9. Germline V gives CDR1 LNHDA, CDR2 SQIVND (reference sequence). CDR3 protein: CASSIVAGRGRTEAFF. CDR3 nucleotides: TGTGCCAGTAGTATAGTGGCCGGCAGGGGGCGGACTGAAGCTTTCTTT. The whole variable domain, filled in from reference TRBV19 and TRBJ1-1, reads DGGITQSPKYLFRKEGQNVTLSCEQNLNHDAMYWYRQDPGQGLRLIYYSQIVNDFQKGDIAEGYSVSREKKESFPLTVTSAQKNPTAFYLCASSIVAGRGRTEAFFGQGTRLTVV.

CDR3: CASSESPAADTQYF. The CDR3 DNA reads as TGTGCCAGCAGTGAATCACCCGCGGCAGATACGCAGTATTTT. This sequence joins TRBV6-1 and TRBJ2-3, with D uncertain. Between the trimmed V and J ends, which lost 2 bases and 4 bases, there was a span of 10 bases. CDR1 and CDR2 from the germline V gene are MNHNS and SASEGT. The CDR3 is made up of 14 amino acids.

This chain uses TRBV30 with TRBJ2-5; D is perhaps TRBD1 (6 bases). The V and J ends lost 5 bases and 8 bases respectively, with 18 bases between them. There are 13 residues in the CDR3. The germline V gene encodes CDR1 GTSNPN and CDR2 SVGIG (reference sequence). The CDR3 is CAWDPMPRGTQYF. The CDR3 bases are TGTGCCTGGGACCCCATGCCCAGGGGAACCCAGTACTTC.

The chain has TRBV19 and TRBJ2-1, with a weak D call TRBD1 (6 bases). Deletions cut 9 bases from V and 3 bases from J, with 12 bases between. Germline loops: CDR1 LNHDA, CDR2 SQIVND (reference sequence). The CDR3 has 13 amino acids. CDR3 coding DNA: TGTGCCAGCAGGGGAATACTCTACAATGAGCAGTTCTTC. Protein: CASRGILYNEQFF. The full variable domain, its missing parts supplied by reference TRBV19 and TRBJ2-1, is DGGITQSPKYLFRKEGQNVTLSCEQNLNHDAMYWYRQDPGQGLRLIYYSQIVNDFQKGDIAEGYSVSREKKESFPLTVTSAQKNPTAFYLCASRGILYNEQFFGPGTRLTVL.

This clone has only one observation. The V call is TRBV5-4, the J call TRBJ1-1; D unresolved. The V and J ends lost 0 bases and 1 base respectively, with 7 bases between them. The germline V gene has CDR1 SGHNT and CDR2 YYREEE (reference sequence). CDR3 length: 14 amino acids. CDR3 protein: CASSLGHANTEAFF. CDR3 sequence (DNA): TGTGCCAGCAGCTTGGGGCACGCGAACACTGAAGCTTTCTTT.

This rearrangement joins TRBV14 to TRBJ1-2; no firm D call. Looked up from germline, CDR1 is SGHDN and CDR2 is FVKESK. The V and J ends lost 1 base and 1 base respectively, with 4 bases between them. The CDR3 has 13 residues. This CDR3 reads CASSQVSNYGYTF. The CDR3 DNA reads TGTGCCAGCAGCCAAGTCAGTAACTATGGCTACACCTTC.

Details on this clone: The sample has other DNA sequences that encode this CDR3 too. The rearrangement joins TRBV2 to TRBJ1-2; 7 bases align to TRBD1. The CDR3 is 11 amino acids. CDR1 is SNHLY and CDR2 is FYNNEI in the germline V gene. V gave up 9 bases and J gave up 6 bases; unmatched junction bases: 4. The CDR3 loop reads CASNRGDGYTF. DNA for the CDR3: TGTGCCAGTAACAGGGGCGATGGCTACACCTTC. The complete variable domain, with remaining parts taken from reference TRBV2 and TRBJ1-2, reads EPEVTQTPSHQVTQMGQEVILRCVPISNHLYFYWYRQILGQKVEFLVSFYNNEISEKSEIFDDQFSVERPDGSNFTLKIRSTKLEDSAMYFCASNRGDGYTFGSGTRLTVV.

Only one count was recorded for this clone. The V and J genes are TRBV10-3 and TRBJ1-5; 7 nucleotides align to TRBD1. V was pared by 2 bases and J by 2 bases, with 0 bases of the junction left unmatched. Germline V gene lookup returns CDR1 ENHRY and CDR2 SYGVKD. This CDR3 is 14 amino acids long. This CDR3 is CAISEDRGNQPQHF. CDR3 bases: TGTGCCATCAGTGAGGACAGGGGCAATCAGCCCCAGCATTTT.

This clone is a singleton in its sample. This rearrangement joins TRBV4-1 to TRBJ1-3; no firm D call. The germline CDR1 and CDR2 sequences are MGHRA and YSYEKL. This CDR3 is 17 amino acids long. V was cut by 0 bases and J by 2 bases, with 14 bases left in between. CDR3 in amino acids: CASSQDGLPGPGNTIYF. DNA of the CDR3: TGCGCCAGCAGCCAAGATGGGCTTCCAGGCCCTGGAAACACCATATATTTT.

The chain combines TRBV19 with TRBJ1-5, with D perhaps TRBD1 (6 bases). CDR3 length: 16 residues. Trimming removed 0 bases from V and 6 bases from J, with 15 bases in between. Germline V gives CDR1 LNHDA, CDR2 SQIVND (reference sequence). CDR3: CASSIEGGRVGQPQHF. In nucleotides, the CDR3 is TGTGCCAGTAGTATAGAAGGGGGACGGGTGGGTCAGCCCCAGCATTTT.

This clone appeared a single time. The CDR3 nucleotides read TGTGCCAGCAGTCCCAGGGGTGGCGCGGGCTATGGCTACACCTTC. This gives the protein CASSPRGGAGYGYTF. V and J are TRBV6-5 and TRBJ1-2; tentative D call: TRBD1 (6 bases). The V end was cut by 5 bases, the J end by 4 bases, with 17 bases between. Per the germline V gene, CDR1 is MNHEY and CDR2 is SVGAGI. The CDR3 covers 15 residues.

The chain couples TRBV9 to TRBJ1-1; D uncertain. The V end was cut by 0 bases, the J end by 0 bases, with 9 bases between. The germline V gene encodes CDR1 SGDLS and CDR2 YYNGEE. This CDR3 has 15 amino acids. This CDR3 reads CASSVGAYLNTEAFF. The CDR3 DNA sequence: TGTGCCAGCAGCGTAGGAGCTTACCTGAACACTGAAGCTTTCTTT.

The chain uses TRBV4-2 and TRBJ2-3, with D maybe TRBD1 (7 bases). This CDR3 comprises 19 residues. The V end was cut by 4 bases, the J end by 0 bases, with 23 bases between. Germline values: CDR1 LGHNA, CDR2 YNFKEQ. CDR3 region: CASSRDFRKGTDSTDTQYF. Here the CDR3 DNA reads TGTGCCAGCAGCCGGGACTTCCGGAAGGGGACAGATAGCACAGATACGCAGTATTTT.

This clone was counted only a few times. This chain uses TRBV7-9 with TRBJ2-5; 12 nucleotides line up with TRBD2. The CDR3 sequence is 16 residues long. Per the germline V gene, CDR1 is SEHNR and CDR2 is FQNEAQ (reference sequence). J was trimmed by 1 base and V by 5 bases; bases with no gene match: 5. The DNA for the CDR3 is TGTGCCAGCAGCCTGACTAGCGGGGGACCCCAAGAGACCCAGTACTTC. This codes for CASSLTSGGPQETQYF.

The J gene is TRBJ2-1, the V gene TRBV11-3; TRBD2 might be the D (6 bases). V lost 0 bases and J 7 bases, leaving 7 bases between the germline ends. The germline V gene encodes CDR1 SGHNT and CDR2 YENEEA. The CDR3 is 13 residues long. As DNA, the CDR3 is TGTGCCAGCAGCTTAGACGGGAGTAATGAGCAGTTCTTC. Protein: CASSLDGSNEQFF.